The 15 T cell receptor beta chains reported below all come from one sample, sequenced in a study of T cell responses to AZD1222 COVID-19 vaccine. TCRdb keeps only in-frame clones here, not all; method: immunoSEQ multiplex PCR. In the table there are tens of thousands of clones, 80% to 90% of which are singletons. The source material was peripheral blood, sampled on day 0 of AZD1222 vaccination. These receptors all come from an adult in good health.

In its sample, this clone was seen a few times. The V call is TRBV6-1, the J call TRBJ2-7; D is unresolved. The germline V gene encodes CDR1 MNHNS and CDR2 SASEGT. The CDR3 is 13 residues long. V lost 0 bases to trimming and J lost 3 bases, with 6 bases between them. The DNA for the CDR3 is TGTGCCAGCAGTGAAGCCGGCCTCTACGAGCAGTACTTC. This encodes CASSEAGLYEQYF.

V gene TRBV14 combines with J gene TRBJ2-7; D may be TRBD2 (5 bases). Germline CDR1 is SGHDN and CDR2 is FVKESK. The CDR3 contains 12 residues. The V end was cut by 1 base, the J end by 10 bases, with 11 bases between. The CDR3 protein is CASSQGPRGQYF. The CDR3 region has the DNA TGTGCCAGCAGCCAAGGACCTCGGGGTCAGTACTTC.

This clone appeared once. This chain connects TRBV6-2 or TRBV6-3 to TRBJ2-1; 9 nucleotides match TRBD2. The CDR3 spans 17 residues. Germline V gene data show CDR1 as MNHEY and CDR2 as SVGEGT. Trimming took 0 bases from V and 7 from J; bases not matched to a gene: 10. The CDR3 sequence is CASSYSIPTSGTNEQFF. In DNA form, the CDR3 reads TGTGCCAGCAGTTACTCGATTCCGACTAGCGGCACAAATGAGCAGTTCTTC.

This chain connects TRBV27 to TRBJ1-5, with no clear D. Germline CDR1 and CDR2: MNHEY and SMNVEV (reference sequence). This CDR3 is 15 amino acids long. Trimming cost V 4 bases and J 2 bases, with 12 bases left between them. The chain's CDR3 is CASSSDSGRNQPQHF. The CDR3 bases are TGTGCCAGCAGTTCCGACTCCGGACGCAATCAGCCCCAGCATTTT.

The J gene is TRBJ1-1, the V gene TRBV28; D is unclear. The V and J ends lost 0 bases and 3 bases respectively, with 11 bases between them. CDR1 and CDR2 (germline): MDHEN, SYDVKM. The CDR3 length is 15 residues. As DNA, the CDR3 is TGTGCCAGCAGTTTATGGGGAGGAAGCGACACTGAAGCTTTCTTT. Its translation is CASSLWGGSDTEAFF.

V is TRBV5-1 and J is TRBJ2-2, with D uncertain. The V gene lost 2 bases and the J gene lost 4 bases, with 12 bases spanning the gap. The CDR3 is 15 residues long. CDR1 and CDR2 from the germline V gene are SGHRS and YFSETQ. The CDR3 reads CASSFQDVRTGELFF. The CDR3 DNA follows: TGCGCCAGCAGCTTCCAAGATGTTCGCACCGGGGAGCTGTTTTTT.

The rearrangement links TRBV19 to TRBJ1-1; a weak D match, TRBD1 (5 bases). V lost 9 bases and J 3 bases, leaving 8 bases between the germline ends. Germline lookup yields CDR1 LNHDA and CDR2 SQIVND (reference sequence). The CDR3 consists of 11 residues. The DNA of the CDR3 is TGTGCCAGCGGACACTACACTGAAGCTTTCTTT. Its protein product is CASGHYTEAFF.

The chain combines TRBV5-6 with TRBJ1-1, with D possibly TRBD1 on 5 matching bases. The CDR3 has 12 residues. The V gene lost 0 bases and the J gene lost 7 bases, with 7 bases spanning the gap. The germline gives CDR1 SGHDT, CDR2 YYEEEE. The CDR3 reads CASSLVDSEAFF. CDR3 DNA sequence: TGTGCCAGCAGCTTGGTAGACAGTGAAGCTTTCTTT.

The chain is built from TRBV6-4 and TRBJ2-1; possible D gene TRBD2, 6 bases. Germline V lookup: CDR1 MRHNA, CDR2 SNTAGT. Deletions cut 2 bases from V and 0 bases from J, with 11 bases between. This CDR3 region has 16 residues. The CDR3 DNA is TGTGCCAGCAGTGACGTGGCGGGGAGCTCCTACAATGAGCAGTTCTTC. This translates into CASSDVAGSSYNEQFF.

This chain joins TRBV3-1 (or the pseudogene TRBV3-2) and TRBJ2-3; the D is unclear. V was shortened by 3 bases and J by 1 base, with 11 bases between the two germline ends. The CDR3 has 15 residues. In germline, CDR1 is LGHDT, CDR2 YNNKEL (reference sequence). In DNA form, the CDR3 reads TGTGCCAGCAGCCAGTGGACCTACCGCACAGATACGCAGTATTTT. Its translation is CASSQWTYRTDTQYF.

Remarks on this clone: One end of the junction fails to match germline, which may point to a read error. The chain is built from TRBV7-7 and TRBJ2-3, with 7 bases lining up with TRBD2. The V gene's germline CDR1 is SSHAT and CDR2 FNYEAQ (reference sequence). This CDR3 region has 15 residues. The CDR3 is CASSFAGASTDTQYF. CDR3 bases: TGTGCTAGCAGCTTTGCGGGAGCTAGCACAGATACGCAGTATTTT.

As concerns this clone: Sequence at one end of the junction differs from germline and may be a read error. The chain uses TRBV7-7 and TRBJ1-1; perhaps TRBD1 as D (5 bases). The CDR3 loop spans 17 amino acids. CDR1 is SSHAT, CDR2 FNYEAQ, per germline (reference sequence). The CDR3 spells CASRDEISGLGWTEAFF. The CDR3 DNA sequence: TGTGCTAGCAGGGACGAGATTTCCGGTCTGGGGTGGACTGAAGCTTTCTTT. Based on the CDR3 plus reference TRBV7-7 and TRBJ1-1, the full variable domain is GAGVSQSPRYKVTKRGQDVTLRCDPISSHATLYWYQQALGQGPEFLTYFNYEAQPDKSGLPSDRFSAERPEGSISTLTIQRTEQRDSAMYRCASRDEISGLGWTEAFFGQGTRLTVV.

This clone has more than one count but fewer than ten. The chain recombines TRBV5-6 with TRBJ2-5; 13 bases align to TRBD2. V was pared by 0 bases and J by 4 bases, with 6 bases of the junction left unmatched. The CDR3 consists of 17 residues. CDR1 and CDR2 (germline): SGHDT, YYEEEE. CDR3 protein: CASSLGTSGGRRETQYF. The CDR3 region has the DNA TGTGCCAGCAGCTTGGGGACTAGCGGGGGCCGGAGAGAGACCCAGTACTTC.

As for this clone: A much larger clonotype is one base distant, so this may be a read error. The chain uses TRBV13 and TRBJ1-1; perhaps TRBD1 as D (5 bases). This CDR3 is 11 amino acids long. The V gene's germline CDR1 is PRHDT and CDR2 FYEKMQ (reference sequence). Deletions cut 5 bases from V and 6 bases from J, with 7 bases between. In DNA, the CDR3 is TGTGCCAGCAGCCGGGGGGCTGAAGCTTTCTTT. Amino acids: CASSRGAEAFF.

This sequence joins TRBV6-5 and TRBJ2-5, with 10 bases identical to TRBD2. After removal of 6 bases from V and 4 bases from J, the junction contained 2 bases not matched to a gene. There are 13 residues in the CDR3. Germline CDR1 and CDR2: MNHEY and SVGAGI. The CDR3 DNA follows: TGTGCCAGCAGATTAGCGGGGGGAGAGACCCAGTACTTC. Translating it yields CASRLAGGETQYF.